This T cell receptor beta chain was retrieved from a study of T cells expressing NK-cell markers. The CDR3 is 15 amino acids. Germline V gene sequence: CDR1 MGHRA, CDR2 YSYEKL. Synthesis of TCR beta cDNA relied on 5'RACE template switching carrying UMIs. TCRdb reprocessed the 5' RACE reads and stores each CDR3 protein as one record, lacking DNA. Here the sample table reports about 430,000 distinct CDR3 sequences. Comments on this clonotype: Its antigen is unknown.

Study-level findings and limits: Unclear, still, was the HCMV specificity of the expanded NKG2C+ T cell clones. Of the CD8+ T cells in six donors, roughly 1.0-7.5% belonged to dominant NKG2C+ clonotypes. These same clonotypes (in several donors) also led the CD3+CD56-NKG2C+ fraction.

This TCR came from a woman between 45 and 65 years old in good health. Material for sequencing was blood T cells: a sorted CD56 or NKG2C T cell subset, CD4+ or CD8+ T cells, or bulk PBMC T cells (not recorded which). This chain connects TRBV4-1 to TRBJ2-3; without DNA, the TCRdb call of TRBD1 cannot be checked. The CDR3 loop reads CASGNTGLSTDTQYF.